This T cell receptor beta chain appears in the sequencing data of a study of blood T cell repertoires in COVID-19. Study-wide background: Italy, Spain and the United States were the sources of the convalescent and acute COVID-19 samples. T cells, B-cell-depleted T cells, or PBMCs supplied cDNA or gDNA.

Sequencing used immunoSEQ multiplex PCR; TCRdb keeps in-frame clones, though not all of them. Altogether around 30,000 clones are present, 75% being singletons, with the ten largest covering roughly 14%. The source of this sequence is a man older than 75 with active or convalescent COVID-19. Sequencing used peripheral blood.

The CDR3 spells CSVNFGTGLGNQPQHF. CDR3 coding DNA: TGCAGCGTTAATTTCGGGACAGGTCTGGGCAATCAGCCCCAGCATTTT. The chain has TRBV29-1 and TRBJ1-5; 8 bases fit TRBD1. Trimming at V came to 5 bases and at J to 2 bases, leaving 11 bases not matched to a gene. The CDR3 is made up of 16 amino acids. The germline V gene encodes CDR1 SQVTM and CDR2 ANQGSEA.